A single sample gave rise to the 32 T cell receptor beta chains below, sequenced in a study of CD8+CD57+ T cells in acquired aplastic anemia. TCR beta VDJ and CDR3 profiling used genomic DNA as template. One entry per CDR3 protein, called by TCRdb with MiXCR from the reads. The sample consists of about 180,000 distinct CDR3 sequences, 40% to 55% of them appearing once. The sample comprised sorted CD4+, CD8+, or CD8+CD57+ T cells (not recorded which) from PBMCs. Every receptor here comes from a human donor in good health.

This chain links TRBV19 with TRBJ1-6; 8 bases fit TRBD1. Germline values: CDR1 LNHDA, CDR2 SQIVND (reference sequence). V trimming: 7 bases; J trimming: 5 bases; junction bases outside the gene matches: 7. The CDR3 covers 15 residues. CDR3 nucleotide sequence: TGTGCCAGTAATCACCAGGGGGCCGATAATTCACCCCTCCACTTT. It codes for CASNHQGADNSPLHF.

This chain uses TRBV11-2 with TRBJ1-5; 8 nucleotides line up with TRBD1. Germline assignment: CDR1 SGHAT and CDR2 FQNNGV. The CDR3 has 17 residues. With V trimmed by 5 bases and J by 7 bases, 16 bases remained unmatched. The CDR3, as DNA: TGTGCCAGCAGCCTACCTCCCCAGGGGGCCGGCAGGCAGCCCCAGCATTTT. This sequence encodes CASSLPPQGAGRQPQHF.

This clonotype was detected ten times or more. The J gene is TRBJ2-2, the V gene TRBV4-1; possibly TRBD1 for D (5 bases). Germline V gene lookup returns CDR1 MGHRA and CDR2 YSYEKL. The V gene lost 0 bases and the J gene lost 6 bases, with 14 bases spanning the gap. The CDR3 runs to 16 residues. CDR3 sequence (DNA): TGCGCCAGCAGCCAAGATCAGCCAGGGCTTTCCGGGGAGCTGTTTTTT. It codes for CASSQDQPGLSGELFF.

Points on this clonotype: As the CDR3 is not closed by the conserved phenylalanine or tryptophan, this likely results from a read error. The V and J genes are TRBV7-9 and TRBJ1-2; D perhaps matches TRBD1 (6 bases). The CDR3 extends over 13 amino acids. The germline gives CDR1 SEHNR, CDR2 FQNEAQ (reference sequence). The CDR3 here is CANSSKGGCGYTL. The CDR3 DNA reads as TGTGCCAACAGCTCAAAAGGGGGATGTGGCTACACCCTC.

A note on this clonotype: The conserved closing phenylalanine or tryptophan is absent in this CDR3, likely reflecting a read error. No DNA is shown, since the ends of the CDR3 on it are uncertain; the CDR3 is the one TCRdb lists. This chain connects TRBV7-6 to TRBJ1-4. Germline assignment: CDR1 SGHVS and CDR2 FNYEAQ. The CDR3 spans 8 amino acids, including both terminal residues. The CDR3: CASSPGLR.

The chain joins TRBV20-1 to TRBJ2-3; TRBD1 or TRBD2 may be the D gene (5 bases each). This CDR3 has 17 residues. CDR1 and CDR2 (germline): DFQATT, SNEGSKA (reference sequence). The V end was cut by 2 bases, the J end by 0 bases, with 18 bases between. The CDR3 sequence is CSARWSLSGPSTDTQYF. CDR3 coding DNA: TGCAGTGCTAGATGGTCTTTGTCGGGACCTAGCACAGATACGCAGTATTTT.

This clonotype was detected many times. The V call is TRBV7-2, the J call TRBJ2-2, with 10 bases matching TRBD2. J was trimmed by 5 bases and V by 3 bases; bases with no gene match: 6. This CDR3 comprises 16 residues. Looked up from germline, CDR1 is SGHTA and CDR2 is FQGNSA. The CDR3 coding sequence is TGTGCCAGCAGCTTTCTAGCGGGAGTTTTGACCGGGGAGCTGTTTTTT. It yields the protein CASSFLAGVLTGELFF.

The chain links TRBV19 to TRBJ2-2, with D maybe TRBD1 (6 bases). This CDR3 comprises 14 residues. The germline V gene has CDR1 LNHDA and CDR2 SQIVND (reference sequence). V dropped 6 bases and J dropped 3 bases, with 11 bases sitting between them. CDR3 amino acids: CASSRDTDTGELFF. The CDR3 DNA follows: TGTGCCAGTAGCCGGGACACTGACACCGGGGAGCTGTTTTTT.

This CDR3 reads CASSLYEGAGGNTIYF. The DNA for the CDR3 is TGTGCCAGCAGTTTGTATGAGGGCGCAGGTGGAAACACCATATATTTT. V and J are TRBV12-3 or TRBV12-4 and TRBJ1-3; D unclear. V gave up 3 bases and J gave up 3 bases, with 15 bases separating them. CDR3 length: 16 residues.

The rearrangement uses TRBV4-2 and TRBJ2-1; 7 nucleotides line up with TRBD2. The germline V gene encodes CDR1 LGHNA and CDR2 YNFKEQ. CDR3 length: 14 amino acids. V gave up 0 bases and J gave up 9 bases; unmatched junction bases: 5. In DNA, the CDR3 is TGTGCCAGCAGCCAAGAGGGCGGGAGTGTTGAGCAGTTCTTC. Its translation is CASSQEGGSVEQFF.

This clonotype has at least ten counts. The chain is built from TRBV6-1 and TRBJ1-6; D is ambiguous. CDR1 and CDR2 from the germline V gene are MNHNS and SASEGT. Trimming pared 4 bases from V and 6 bases from J, leaving 10 bases between. This CDR3 region has 14 residues. CDR3 sequence reads: CASSVTSGNSPLHF. The CDR3 nucleotides read TGTGCCAGCAGTGTCACCTCTGGTAATTCACCCCTCCACTTT.

Concerning this clonotype itself: A much larger clone differs from this one at a single base, so this may be a read error. The J gene is TRBJ1-2, the V gene TRBV20-1; D is undetermined. Per the germline V gene, CDR1 is DFQATT and CDR2 is SNEGSKA (reference sequence). CDR3 size: 14 residues. V lost 0 bases, J lost 4 bases, and 12 bases lay in between. The CDR3 is CSARDQDAIYGYTF. CDR3 coding DNA: TGCAGTGCTAGAGATCAGGACGCGATCTATGGCTACACCTTC.

This clonotype has a handful of counts. The J gene is TRBJ2-1, the V gene TRBV29-1; no firm D call. The V gene lost 6 bases and the J gene lost 9 bases, with 12 bases spanning the gap. Germline V gene data show CDR1 as SQVTM and CDR2 as ANQGSEA. The CDR3 totals 11 residues. The CDR3 protein is CSVRPEPEQFF. DNA for the CDR3: TGCAGCGTCAGGCCGGAGCCTGAGCAGTTCTTC.

This clonotype appeared a few times. The V and J genes are TRBV7-8 and TRBJ1-6; D gene ambiguous. There are 13 residues in the CDR3. V shed 4 bases and J shed 7 bases, with 8 bases lying between them. The germline V gene has CDR1 SGHVS and CDR2 FQNEAQ. CDR3 protein: CASSWGSNSPLHF. The CDR3 DNA is TGTGCCAGCAGCTGGGGATCCAATTCACCCCTCCACTTT. The full variable domain, in which reference TRBV7-8 and TRBJ1-6 provide the parts outside the CDR3, is GAGVSQSPRYKVAKRGQDVALRCDPISGHVSLFWYQQALGQGPEFLTYFQNEAQLDKSGLPSDRFFAERPEGSVSTLKIQRTQQEDSAVYLCASSWGSNSPLHFGNGTRLTVT.

The chain carries TRBV5-6 and TRBJ1-5; 10 positions match TRBD1. Germline CDR1 is SGHDT and CDR2 is YYEEEE. Trimming cost V 4 bases and J 2 bases; bases outside gene matches: 12. CDR3 length: 18 amino acids. CDR3 in amino acids: CASSPWDRGGIGNQPQHF. CDR3 in DNA: TGTGCCAGCAGCCCCTGGGACAGGGGCGGGATCGGCAATCAGCCCCAGCATTTT.

This clonotype was seen a few times. The junction departs from germline at one end; a sequencing error may be responsible. The V gene is TRBV20-1, the J gene TRBJ1-5; D possibly corresponds to TRBD1 (5 bases). Germline V gene lookup returns CDR1 DFQATT and CDR2 SNEGSKA (reference sequence). The CDR3 extends over 17 amino acids. In DNA, the CDR3 is TGCAGTGCTAGGAATCTGAAGACCGGGGCTAGCAATCAGCCCCAGCGTTTT. It codes for CSARNLKTGASNQPQRF.

The gene calls are TRBV25-1 and TRBJ1-4; tentatively, D is TRBD1 (6 bases). The germline V gene encodes CDR1 MGHDK and CDR2 SYGVNS. This CDR3 contains 15 residues. The V end lost 2 bases, the J end lost 8 bases, and 15 bases lay between the germline ends. The CDR3 DNA is TGTGCCAGCAGTGAAAGCGGGAGGGGGAGCGAAAAACTGTTTTTT. Translated, it gives CASSESGRGSEKLFF.

This clonotype appeared a single time. The chain carries TRBV24-1 and TRBJ2-7, with 9 positions matching TRBD1. Per germline, CDR1 KGHDR and CDR2 SFDVKD. V was pared by 4 bases and J by 5 bases, with 8 bases of the junction left unmatched. This CDR3 has 15 amino acids. The CDR3 here is CATSETGTGHDEQYF. The CDR3 DNA follows: TGTGCCACCAGTGAAACCGGGACAGGGCACGACGAGCAGTACTTC.

A note on this clonotype: Germline and junction disagree at one end, which may indicate a read error. This chain's CDR3 is CASSQGNYQPQHF. CDR3 DNA: TGCGCCAGTAGCCAGGGAAATTATCAGCCCCAGCATTTT. This rearrangement joins TRBV19 to TRBJ1-5, with a possible D match to TRBD1 (5 bases). Per germline, CDR1 LNHDA and CDR2 SQIVND (reference sequence). This CDR3 is 13 amino acids long.

The chain recombines TRBV10-3 with TRBJ2-7; D may be TRBD2 (5 bases). This CDR3 is built from 14 residues. V dropped 3 bases and J dropped 7 bases, with 16 bases sitting between them. Germline-derived CDR1 and CDR2 are ENHRY and SYGVKD. CDR3: CAISDDYYTGEQYF. CDR3 DNA sequence: TGTGCCATCAGTGATGACTATTACACCGGGGAGCAGTACTTC.

The gene calls are TRBV20-1 and TRBJ1-6; D is undetermined. This CDR3 comprises 13 residues. Germline CDR1 reads DFQATT; CDR2 reads SNEGSKA (reference sequence). V lost 1 base, J lost 10 bases, and 11 bases lay in between. The CDR3 nucleotides read TGCAGTGCTAGAGGAAGAGAGGGATCACCCCTCCACTTT. It translates to CSARGREGSPLHF.

This clonotype was observed many times. The genes are TRBV20-1 and TRBJ2-5; a possible D gene is TRBD1 (6 bases). Trimming left V 0 bases short and J 3 bases short, with 17 bases between. The CDR3 spans 16 residues. CDR1 DFQATT and CDR2 SNEGSKA come from the germline V gene (reference sequence). The CDR3 is CSARDRFRQVEETQYF. CDR3 DNA: TGCAGTGCTAGAGATAGGTTCCGACAGGTTGAAGAGACCCAGTACTTC.

The genes are TRBV11-2 and TRBJ1-2; D is perhaps TRBD1 (5 bases). V was shortened by 4 bases and J by 2 bases, with 23 bases between the two germline ends. The V gene's germline CDR1 is SGHAT and CDR2 FQNNGV. The CDR3 is 18 amino acids. The CDR3, as DNA: TGTGCCAGCAGCTCCTCAGTCTCCTTAGGGGCCTGGAACTATGGCTACACCTTC. It is translated as CASSSSVSLGAWNYGYTF.

V and J are TRBV27 and TRBJ2-7; 8 positions agree with TRBD1. With V trimmed by 6 bases and J by 2 bases, 6 bases remained unmatched. The CDR3 has 14 residues. The germline V gene has CDR1 MNHEY and CDR2 SMNVEV (reference sequence). In DNA, the CDR3 is TGTGCCAGCAGGACCGGGACAGGCACCTACGAGCAGTACTTC. This codes for CASRTGTGTYEQYF.

The V call is TRBV20-1, the J call TRBJ2-1, with 7 bases matching TRBD1. V gave up 2 bases and J gave up 5 bases; unmatched junction bases: 3. This CDR3 has 13 amino acids. CDR1 and CDR2 from the germline V gene are DFQATT and SNEGSKA (reference sequence). In DNA, the CDR3 is TGCAGTGCTAGAAGGGACAGTAACAATGAGCAGTTCTTC. Translating gives CSARRDSNNEQFF.

CDR3 sequence reads: CASRLGSSNSPLHF. CDR3 DNA sequence: TGTGCCAGCAGACTGGGGAGTTCTAATTCACCCCTCCACTTT. The V gene is TRBV6-4, the J gene TRBJ1-6; no clear D gene. Between the trimmed V and J ends, which lost 6 bases and 6 bases, there was a span of 12 bases. This CDR3 is 14 amino acids long. Per germline, CDR1 MRHNA and CDR2 SNTAGT.

This clonotype has a handful of counts. The rearrangement uses TRBV7-2 and TRBJ2-5, with TRBD2 as a possible D gene (5 bases). Between the trimmed V and J ends, which lost 3 bases and 0 bases, there was a span of 8 bases. This CDR3 region has 14 residues. Per germline, CDR1 SGHTA and CDR2 FQGNSA. The CDR3 sequence: CASSFGGDQETQYF. The CDR3 DNA follows: TGTGCCAGCAGCTTCGGAGGCGACCAAGAGACCCAGTACTTC.

This clonotype was detected only once. The genes are TRBV19 and TRBJ2-3; a possible D gene is TRBD1 (6 bases). The germline V gene encodes CDR1 LNHDA and CDR2 SQIVND (reference sequence). This CDR3 is 14 amino acids long. V shed 8 bases and J shed 0 bases, with 12 bases lying between them. The CDR3 reads CASGWGPSTDTQYF. The CDR3 DNA is TGTGCCAGTGGTTGGGGGCCTAGCACAGATACGCAGTATTTT.

With regard to this clonotype: A read error is likely, as this CDR3 ends without the conserved phenylalanine or tryptophan. The CDR3 region is CASSQEGTEIYEQYL. DNA for the CDR3: TGCGCCAGCAGCCAAGAAGGGACAGAGATCTACGAGCAGTACCTC. The chain couples TRBV4-3 to TRBJ2-7; TRBD1 matches 7 bases. This CDR3 region has 15 residues. The ends lost 0 bases at V and 3 bases at J; junction bases unmatched: 5. Germline V gene lookup returns CDR1 LGHNA and CDR2 YSLEER.

The CDR3: CASSPPVRYEQYF. The CDR3 nucleotides read TGTGCCAGCAGCCCCCCCGTGCGGTACGAGCAGTACTTC. The V call is TRBV7-2, the J call TRBJ2-7; D remains unclear. Germline CDR1 and CDR2: SGHTA and FQGNSA. The CDR3 consists of 13 residues. Trimming took off 5 bases at V and 4 bases at J, with 12 bases between the two ends.

This clonotype was recorded at least ten times. The CDR3 DNA reads as TGTGCCAGCAAAAAGGGGACAGGAGCATCACCCCTCCACTTT. Translated: CASKKGTGASPLHF. The V and J genes are TRBV2 and TRBJ1-6; TRBD1 matches at 8 bases. Looked up from germline, CDR1 is SNHLY and CDR2 is FYNNEI. The J segment lost 10 bases and the V segment lost 7 bases, leaving 9 bases of the junction unmatched. This CDR3 is 14 amino acids long. Full variable domain (rest looked up from reference TRBV2 and TRBJ1-6): EPEVTQTPSHQVTQMGQEVILRCVPISNHLYFYWYRQILGQKVEFLVSFYNNEISEKSEIFDDQFSVERPDGSNFTLKIRSTKLEDSAMYFCASKKGTGASPLHFGNGTRLTVT.

The gene calls are TRBV9 and TRBJ1-2; D gene ambiguous. The V end lost 3 bases, the J end lost 6 bases, and 15 bases lay between the germline ends. Germline V gene data show CDR1 as SGDLS and CDR2 as YYNGEE. The CDR3 spans 14 residues. CDR3 nucleotide sequence: TGTGCCAGCAGCGCGGAAGGCCGCGCACATGGCTACACCTTC. Translation: CASSAEGRAHGYTF.